Each of the 5 T cell receptor beta chains below was sequenced from the same sample in a study of healthy donors' naive CD4 and CD8 T cells. Starting from approximately 500 ng of total RNA, TCR libraries were made with linear amplification. TCRdb redid the calling of the reads with MiXCR, one entry per CDR3 protein. The sample comprises 180,000 or so distinct CDR3 sequences, around three quarters of which are singletons, and more than 2% rests with the top ten. The sample taken for sequencing was naive CD4+ and CD8+ T cells sorted from blood, pooled from several donors. The receptors here all came from a pool of human donors in good health; the sample pools cells from several healthy donors.

This clonotype showed up just a few times. V usage is TRBV30 and J usage is TRBJ2-3; 7 bases map to TRBD2. In germline, CDR1 is GTSNPN, CDR2 SVGIG (reference sequence). J was trimmed by 5 bases and V by 2 bases; bases with no gene match: 10. This CDR3 has 15 residues. The CDR3 DNA reads as TGTGCCTGGAGTCATGGGGGAGGGAGTAAAGATACGCAGTATTTT. This translates into CAWSHGGGSKDTQYF.

V usage is TRBV27 and J usage is TRBJ1-6, with D possibly being TRBD1 (6 bases). Germline assignment: CDR1 MNHEY and CDR2 SMNVEV (reference sequence). V lost 3 bases to trimming and J lost 4 bases, with 16 bases between them. The CDR3 has 17 residues. CDR3 sequence (DNA): TGTGCCAGCAGTTTCCTTGCAGGGGCGGAGTATAATTCACCCCTCCACTTT. Encoded protein: CASSFLAGAEYNSPLHF.

This sequence joins TRBV29-1 and TRBJ1-2; TRBD1 might be the D (5 bases). The ends were cut back, 3 bases at V and 0 bases at J, with 17 bases in the middle. The CDR3 runs 16 residues. Germline lookup yields CDR1 SQVTM and CDR2 ANQGSEA. CDR3 sequence: CSVELWGSPTNYGYTF. Here the CDR3 DNA reads TGCAGCGTTGAGCTGTGGGGCAGCCCTACTAACTATGGCTACACCTTC.

This clonotype occurred a few times. This chain uses TRBV29-1 with TRBJ2-2; possible D gene TRBD1, 5 bases. CDR3 length equals 14 residues. Per the germline V gene, CDR1 is SQVTM and CDR2 is ANQGSEA. Trimming took off 6 bases at V and 3 bases at J, with 14 bases between the two ends. CDR3 sequence (DNA): TGCAGCGTGTTGGGGCCTCGGGACACCGGGGAGCTGTTTTTT. This sequence encodes CSVLGPRDTGELFF.

The chain carries TRBV5-5 and TRBJ1-6; weak D call: TRBD1 (6 bases). This CDR3 spans 14 amino acids. The V end lost 4 bases, the J end lost 4 bases, and 9 bases lay between the germline ends. Germline values: CDR1 SGHKS, CDR2 YYEKEE (reference sequence). This chain's CDR3 is CASSAGQYNSPLHF. In nucleotides, the CDR3 is TGTGCCAGCAGCGCCGGACAGTATAATTCACCCCTCCACTTT.